The source of this T cell receptor (beta chain) is a study of blood T cell repertoires in COVID-19. The CDR3 is 14 amino acids. The V end lost 7 bases, the J end lost 0 bases, and 10 bases lay between the germline ends. Germline-derived CDR1 and CDR2 are LNHDA and SQIVND (reference sequence). Living in about two dozen US areas, the participants were between roughly 18 and 89 years of age. Produced via immunoSEQ multiplex PCR; TCRdb's table is partial and in-frame only. The data hold around 230,000 clones, with around 90% observed a single time. The chain couples TRBV19 to TRBJ1-5; D gene uncertain. This sequence was found in a woman under 40 who had recovered from COVID-19. The sequenced material came from PBMCs or T cells enriched from blood (not recorded which). The DNA of the CDR3 is TGTGCCAGTACGATGACAACTAGCAATCAGCCCCAGCATTTT. Translated, it gives CASTMTTSNQPQHF.